The 9 T cell receptor beta chains presented below share a single source sample, sequenced in a study of blood T cell repertoires in COVID-19. Here immunoSEQ multiplex PCR was the method, and the copy in TCRdb shows in-frame clones only, minus some. The table includes under 300,000 clones, around nine tenths detected once. The sample taken for sequencing was peripheral blood. These TCRs come from a woman in her 40s who had recovered from COVID-19.

This chain joins TRBV3-1 (or the pseudogene TRBV3-2) and TRBJ2-7; TRBD2 is a possible D gene (6 bases). This CDR3 has 14 residues. V gave up 10 bases and J gave up 2 bases, with 18 bases separating them. Per germline, CDR1 LGHDT and CDR2 YNNKEL (reference sequence). CDR3 in amino acids: CATSNRGDTYEQYF. The CDR3 region has the DNA TGTGCCACCTCTAATCGCGGGGATACCTACGAGCAGTACTTC.

The chain employs TRBV7-2 and TRBJ2-1; 11 bases are shared with TRBD2. There are 17 residues in the CDR3. Unmatched junction bases numbered 11, after V lost 5 bases and J lost 5 bases. Germline V gene sequence: CDR1 SGHTA, CDR2 FQGNSA. CDR3 protein: CASSDRSGRESNNEQFF. In DNA, the CDR3 is TGTGCCAGCAGCGACCGTAGCGGGAGGGAGTCTAACAATGAGCAGTTCTTC. Full variable domain (rest looked up from reference TRBV7-2 and TRBJ2-1): GAGVSQSPSNKVTEKGKDVELRCDPISGHTALYWYRQSLGQGLEFLIYFQGNSAPDKSGLPSDRFSAERTGGSVSTLTIQRTQQEDSAVYLCASSDRSGRESNNEQFFGPGTRLTVL.

The chain recombines TRBV19 with TRBJ1-5; D is possibly TRBD1 (6 bases). There are 14 residues in the CDR3. Trimming took off 6 bases at V and 6 bases at J, with 15 bases between the two ends. CDR1 is LNHDA and CDR2 is SQIVND in the germline V gene (reference sequence). The chain's CDR3 is CASRLTGQGQPQHF. CDR3 nucleotide sequence: TGTGCCAGTAGGCTGACAGGTCAAGGTCAGCCCCAGCATTTT. Variable domain in full (rest from reference TRBV19 and TRBJ1-5): DGGITQSPKYLFRKEGQNVTLSCEQNLNHDAMYWYRQDPGQGLRLIYYSQIVNDFQKGDIAEGYSVSREKKESFPLTVTSAQKNPTAFYLCASRLTGQGQPQHFGDGTRLSIL.

V gene TRBV5-1 combines with J gene TRBJ1-2, with D maybe TRBD1 (5 bases). CDR1 and CDR2 from the germline V gene are SGHRS and YFSETQ. V was shortened by 0 bases and J by 4 bases, with 19 bases between the two germline ends. This CDR3 spans 17 amino acids. CDR3 sequence reads: CASSLGGGANSFYGYTF. CDR3 nucleotides: TGCGCCAGCAGCTTGGGTGGAGGGGCGAACTCCTTCTATGGCTACACCTTC.

This clone came up a few times. This chain uses TRBV5-1 with TRBJ2-3, with 9 positions matching TRBD1. The CDR3 is 23 residues long. From germline, CDR1 is SGHRS and CDR2 YFSETQ. Unmatched junction bases numbered 27, after V lost 4 bases and J lost 0 bases. In DNA, the CDR3 is TGCGCCAGCAGCGCAAGAAATGGGAGGGGACAGGGCCAAGCAAAGACTAGCACAGATACGCAGTATTTT. This codes for CASSARNGRGQGQAKTSTDTQYF.

The chain uses TRBV27 and TRBJ2-7, with 7 positions matching TRBD2. Germline V gene sequence: CDR1 MNHEY, CDR2 SMNVEV (reference sequence). Trimming took 8 bases from V and 0 from J; bases not matched to a gene: 10. The CDR3 has 15 amino acids. CDR3: CASRSGGTSSYEQYF. The CDR3 nucleotides read TGTGCCAGCCGATCGGGAGGTACTAGCTCCTACGAGCAGTACTTC.

This clone has more than one count but fewer than ten. The V and J genes are TRBV6-1 and TRBJ2-7; 8 bases match TRBD1. The CDR3 covers 14 residues. Germline V gene lookup returns CDR1 MNHNS and CDR2 SASEGT. V lost 3 bases and J lost 2; bases outside the gene matches: 3. The CDR3 sequence: CASSDGQGAYEQYF. The CDR3 nucleotides are TGTGCCAGCAGTGACGGACAGGGAGCCTACGAGCAGTACTTC.

The gene calls are TRBV2 and TRBJ2-2, with 9 bases fitting TRBD1. Germline V gives CDR1 SNHLY, CDR2 FYNNEI. This CDR3 region has 16 residues. Trimming at V came to 6 bases and at J to 4 bases, leaving 9 bases not matched to a gene. The DNA for the CDR3 is TGTGCCAGCAGCACGGGACAGGGAGTTCGCACCGGGGAGCTGTTTTTT. It translates to CASSTGQGVRTGELFF.

This clone was seen only once. J is TRBJ2-1 and V is TRBV4-3; possible D gene TRBD2, 5 bases. The CDR3 totals 16 residues. Trimming removed 0 bases at V and 9 bases at J, with 18 bases between. Germline assignment: CDR1 LGHNA and CDR2 YSLEER. CDR3 DNA sequence: TGCGCCAGCAGCCAAGATAGGTCCGTGGCTGAGGGTGAGCAGTTCTTC. Translated, it gives CASSQDRSVAEGEQFF.